The 19 T cell receptor beta chains below were found in one sample sequenced in a study of blood T cells in healthy people across ages. The authors ran a second PCR of roughly 6 to 12 cycles using a sample-barcoded 5' primer and a J-beta primer mix. TCRdb processed the 5' RACE reads anew with MiXCR; each CDR3 protein has one entry. The sample has about 1,400,000 distinct CDR3 sequences; 42% are singletons. The sample consisted of blood. These receptors came from a woman between 18 and 29 years old in good health.

The sample holds a few counts of this clonotype. The chain uses TRBV6-2 or TRBV6-3 and TRBJ2-6; D gene ambiguous. Germline CDR1 and CDR2: MNHEY and SVGEGT. The CDR3 covers 21 residues. V shed 2 bases and J shed 4 bases, with 27 bases lying between them. Written as DNA, the CDR3 is TGTGCCAGCAGTTACCGTGTGTTGACGAACACCTTACGAAGAGGGGCCAACGTCCTGACTTTC. It specifies CASSYRVLTNTLRRGANVLTF.

As regards this clonotype: At one end, the junction sequence differs from germline, possibly due to a read error. The rearrangement links TRBV20-1 to TRBJ2-7; TRBD1 agrees at 8 bases. This CDR3 is 12 amino acids long. Germline loops: CDR1 DFQATT, CDR2 SNEGSKA (reference sequence). The CDR3 nucleotides read TGCGGTGCTAGGAGGGGACAGGCCGAGCAGTACTTC. Its protein is CGARRGQAEQYF.

This clonotype came up a few times. The rearrangement uses TRBV4-1 and TRBJ2-7; no clear D gene. Between the trimmed V and J ends, which lost 1 base and 7 bases, there was a span of 14 bases. Germline assignment: CDR1 MGHRA and CDR2 YSYEKL. The CDR3 is 14 residues long. The CDR3 nucleotides read TGCGCCAGCAGCCAAGGTACGGGCCGTGGGGAGCAGTACTTC. It yields the protein CASSQGTGRGEQYF.

The chain combines TRBV6-1 with TRBJ2-3; D not certain. Germline values: CDR1 MNHNS, CDR2 SASEGT. Trimming stripped 1 base from V and 2 bases from J, with 10 bases between. The CDR3 consists of 15 residues. Here the CDR3 reads CASSEVQPFTDTQYF. In DNA, the CDR3 is TGTGCCAGCAGTGAAGTACAGCCCTTCACAGATACGCAGTATTTT.

This chain links TRBV6-5 with TRBJ1-4; the D is unclear. Looked up from germline, CDR1 is MNHEY and CDR2 is SVGAGI. The CDR3 spans 17 residues. The V and J ends lost 4 bases and 0 bases respectively, with 15 bases between them. The CDR3 DNA follows: TGTGCCAGCAGTTCCATCCGGCCTGCCGCAACTAATGAAAAACTGTTTTTT. Protein: CASSSIRPAATNEKLFF.

The V and J genes are TRBV7-9 and TRBJ1-2; no firm D call. CDR1 is SEHNR, CDR2 FQNEAQ, per germline (reference sequence). V shed 1 base and J shed 7 bases, with 10 bases lying between them. This CDR3 spans 13 amino acids. DNA for the CDR3: TGTGCCAGCAGCTTAGAGGCTCCGGCTGGCTACACCTTC. Its translation: CASSLEAPAGYTF.

The CDR3 sequence: CASSTRGSGKNIQYF. The DNA of the CDR3 is TGTGCCAGCAGTACCCGGGGGAGCGGCAAAAACATTCAGTACTTC. The chain has TRBV6-5 and TRBJ2-4; D may be TRBD2 (6 bases). Germline V gene lookup returns CDR1 MNHEY and CDR2 SVGAGI. The CDR3 contains 15 residues. The germline V and J ends were trimmed by 5 bases and 3 bases, with 14 bases remaining between them.

The V gene is TRBV4-1, the J gene TRBJ2-3, with D possibly TRBD2 on 5 matching bases. There are 17 residues in the CDR3. Between the trimmed V and J ends, which lost 0 bases and 1 base, there was a span of 14 bases. Per germline, CDR1 MGHRA and CDR2 YSYEKL. CDR3 DNA: TGCGCCAGCAGCCAAGATAGGGCTAGCCCAGGCACAGATACGCAGTATTTT. Translated, it gives CASSQDRASPGTDTQYF.

The rearrangement links TRBV7-6 to TRBJ2-7; 13 bases line up with TRBD2. Losses at the gene ends were 5 bases for V and 4 bases for J; bases not matched to a gene: 14. This CDR3 is 18 amino acids long. Germline V gives CDR1 SGHVS, CDR2 FNYEAQ. CDR3 region: CASSPGLAGQTTSYEQYF. The CDR3 coding sequence is TGTGCCAGCAGCCCGGGACTAGCGGGGCAGACTACCTCGTACGAGCAGTACTTC.

V and J are TRBV12-3 or TRBV12-4 and TRBJ2-7, with TRBD2 matching 9 bases. CDR3 length equals 15 residues. The trim removed 4 bases at V and 2 bases at J, leaving 6 bases unmatched. CDR3 sequence (DNA): TGTGCCAGCAGTTGGACTAGCGATCGTCCCTACGAGCAGTACTTC. Its translation: CASSWTSDRPYEQYF.

This clonotype was counted between two and nine times. J is TRBJ2-7 and V is TRBV7-2; D uncertain. The germline V gene encodes CDR1 SGHTA and CDR2 FQGNSA. V dropped 4 bases and J dropped 6 bases, with 19 bases sitting between them. The CDR3 is 15 amino acids. This CDR3 reads CASSSHGVLLGEQYF. CDR3 sequence (DNA): TGTGCCAGCAGCTCCCATGGCGTGTTGTTGGGCGAGCAGTACTTC.

This clonotype was detected only a few times. This sequence joins TRBV27 and TRBJ2-7; D ambiguous. Trimming left V 8 bases short and J 2 bases short, with 16 bases between. The CDR3 contains 14 residues. Looked up from germline, CDR1 is MNHEY and CDR2 is SMNVEV (reference sequence). The CDR3 DNA sequence: TGTGCCAGCGGAGCTCAAAGAGATACCTACGAGCAGTACTTC. It specifies CASGAQRDTYEQYF.

The chain uses TRBV12-3 or TRBV12-4 and TRBJ2-3, with 7 bases that match TRBD2. V trimming: 8 bases; J trimming: 4 bases; junction bases outside the gene matches: 6. This CDR3 region has 13 residues. CDR3 coding DNA: TGTGCCAGCGGTAGCGGGCAGGCAGATACGCAGTATTTT. Protein sequence: CASGSGQADTQYF.

Points on this clonotype: This may stem from a read error, because a much larger clone lies one nucleotide away. The CDR3 does not end in the conserved phenylalanine or tryptophan, so this is likely a read error. This chain uses TRBV9 with TRBJ2-1; 7 bases line up with TRBD2. V gave up 5 bases and J gave up 2 bases; unmatched junction bases: 7. CDR3 size: 15 residues. Germline CDR1 reads SGDLS; CDR2 reads YYNGEE. CDR3 residues: CASRSGGTTYNEQFL. The CDR3 DNA sequence: TGTGCCAGCAGGTCTGGGGGGACTACCTACAATGAGCAGTTCCTC.

CDR3 in amino acids: CATSRDIGLSGETQYF. The CDR3, as DNA: TGTGCCACCAGCAGAGATATCGGACTTTCAGGGGAGACCCAGTACTTC. The chain has TRBV15 and TRBJ2-5; either TRBD1 or TRBD2 may fit D (5 bases each). Germline V lookup: CDR1 LNHNV, CDR2 YYDKDF (reference sequence). V lost 0 bases and J lost 5, with 16 bases in between. CDR3 size: 16 residues.

This clonotype was observed a few times. V gene TRBV20-1 combines with J gene TRBJ2-5; TRBD1 is a possible D gene (6 bases). Matching the DNA end better, TRBJ2-7 makes the J call doubtful. The CDR3 covers 14 residues. CDR1 and CDR2 from the germline V gene are DFQATT and SNEGSKA (reference sequence). DNA for the CDR3: TGCAGTGTTCTGTCCGGGACACCAAACTACGAGCAGTACTTC. It specifies CSVLSGTPNYEQYF.

The gene calls are TRBV11-3 and TRBJ2-4; 8 bases are a match to TRBD2. Gene TRBJ2-5 matches the end of the DNA better, so the J call may be wrong. The germline V gene encodes CDR1 SGHNT and CDR2 YENEEA. This CDR3 is 15 amino acids long. DNA for the CDR3: TGTGCCAGCAGCCCAGGTAGCGGGAATACAGAGACCCAGTACTTC. This gives the protein CASSPGSGNTETQYF.

This clonotype was observed once. V and J are TRBV3-1 and TRBJ2-4; 9 bases line up with TRBD2. TRBJ2-7 matches the DNA end more closely, so the J call is doubtful. Germline V gives CDR1 LGHDT, CDR2 YNNKEL (reference sequence). The CDR3 has 15 amino acids. The CDR3 coding sequence is TGTGCCAGCAGCCAAGAACGAGCGGGGGGACACGAGCAGTACTTC. Translating it yields CASSQERAGGHEQYF.

The chain joins TRBV27 to TRBJ2-7; TRBD2 aligns across 10 bases. Per the germline V gene, CDR1 is MNHEY and CDR2 is SMNVEV (reference sequence). The J segment lost 0 bases and the V segment lost 3 bases, leaving 8 bases of the junction unmatched. The CDR3 totals 17 residues. The CDR3 DNA follows: TGTGCCAGCAGTTTGGGGAGCGGGGGGGTGAGCTCCTACGAGCAGTACTTC. Amino acid sequence: CASSLGSGGVSSYEQYF.